These T cell receptor beta chains were read from a single sample in a study of cytomegalovirus exposure and HLA in healthy donors. Some clones are missing from TCRdb's copy, which holds only in-frame ones; the method was immunoSEQ multiplex PCR. The sample records fewer than 90,000 clones, about 85% being singletons. Sequencing used PBMCs. All receptors come from a woman between 35 and 50 years old in good health and CMV-seropositive. Each CDR3 is given with its conserved first and last residue. D genes are given only for firm matches. Rows may omit the clone size; those that give it use once, few, many or a size class.

J: TRBJ2-2; V: TRBV5-1; D: -; size: -; DNA: TGCGCCAGCACCCTTGCAGGGCTCTCTCACACCGGGGAGCTGTTTTTT; CDR3: CASTLAGLSHTGELFF
J: TRBJ1-4; V: TRBV5-4; D: -; size: -; DNA: TGTGCCAGCAGCTTGGGGACTAGACCGGACTTCCTTAATGAAAAACTGTTTTTT; CDR3: CASSLGTRPDFLNEKLFF
J: TRBJ2-1; V: TRBV10-3; D: TRBD2; size: -; DNA: TGTGCCATCAGTGAAAGGGAGGGGAACAATGAGCAGTTCTTC; CDR3: CAISEREGNNEQFF
J: TRBJ2-7; V: TRBV5-6; D: TRBD1; size: -; DNA: TGTGCCAGCAGCCCACAGGGGATTCCCTACGAGCAGTACTTC; CDR3: CASSPQGIPYEQYF
J: TRBJ2-2; V: TRBV29-1; D: TRBD2; size: -; DNA: TGCAGCGTAATTAGCGGGACTAACACCGGGGAGCTGTTTTTT; CDR3: CSVISGTNTGELFF
J: TRBJ1-2; V: TRBV7-3; D: -; size: -; DNA: -; CDR3: CASSFGTGSVTF
J: TRBJ1-1; V: TRBV7-9; D: -; size: -; DNA: TGTGCCAGCAGCTTCGGGGAGACTGAAGCTTTCTTT; CDR3: CASSFGETEAFF
J: TRBJ1-5; V: TRBV10-3; D: TRBD1; size: -; DNA: TGTGCCATCAGTGAGCGGGCGGAAGGGGGCCAGCCCCAGCATTTT; CDR3: CAISERAEGGQPQHF
J: TRBJ1-4; V: TRBV7-8; D: -; size: -; DNA: TGTGCCACCCCGCGGGGTGAAAAACTGTTTTTT; CDR3: CATPRGEKLFF
J: TRBJ2-1; V: TRBV7-9; D: -; size: -; DNA: TGTGCCAGCAGCTTAGCTGGGTACAGGGAGGGTGCGAATGAGCAGTTCTTC; CDR3: CASSLAGYREGANEQFF
J: TRBJ2-2; V: TRBV9; D: TRBD2; size: -; DNA: TGTGCCAGCAGCGTAGGTCGGGGGGGCCGAATCGGGGAGCTGTTTTTT; CDR3: CASSVGRGGRIGELFF
J: TRBJ1-1; V: TRBV4-3; D: TRBD1; size: once; DNA: TGCGCCAGCAGCCAAGAAACGACAGGGGCCACTGAAGCTTTCTTT; CDR3: CASSQETTGATEAFF
J: TRBJ2-2; V: TRBV9; D: TRBD1; size: -; DNA: TGTGCCAGCAGCGTAGATGGGACAGTGAACACCGGGGAGCTGTTTTTT; CDR3: CASSVDGTVNTGELFF
J: TRBJ1-2; V: TRBV7-9; D: -; size: once; DNA: TGTGCCAGCAGCTTAGAGGGGACTCCTAGCTTC; CDR3: CASSLEGTPSF
J: TRBJ1-4; V: TRBV16; D: -; size: -; DNA: TGTGCCAGCAGCCAAATTTCGGCAGGGCGCGAAAAACTGTTTTTT; CDR3: CASSQISAGREKLFF
J: TRBJ2-2; V: TRBV29-1; D: -; size: few; DNA: TGCAGCGTTGGAGGGTACACCGGGGAGCTGTTTTTT; CDR3: CSVGGYTGELFF
J: TRBJ2-7; V: TRBV28; D: TRBD2; size: -; DNA: TGTGCCAGCACACTCTCGGGGGCTAGCGGGAAATACGAGCAGTACTTC; CDR3: CASTLSGASGKYEQYF
J: TRBJ2-5; V: TRBV18; D: -; size: few; DNA: TGTGCCAGCTCACCACCGGGACTCACAACAGAGCAGTACTTC; CDR3: CASSPPGLTTEQYF